This T cell receptor beta chain appears in the sequencing data of a study of cytomegalovirus exposure and HLA in healthy donors. The study's findings and limits: Associated with HLA alleles at 0.05 false discovery rate in a later analysis were some 18,000 TCR beta sequences. Earlier results showed most TCR beta V segments being productive about 87% or about 30% of the time.

The PCR used 60 Vbeta and 13 Jbeta primers. Assay used: immunoSEQ multiplex PCR; TCRdb lists only in-frame clones, some missing. The data hold 110,000 to 150,000 clones, with about 79% observed a single time. Germline values: CDR1 SEHNR, CDR2 FQNEAQ (reference sequence). V was pared by 5 bases and J by 1 base, with 10 bases of the junction left unmatched. This CDR3 region has 16 residues. Regarding this clone: Its specificity is unknown.

Healthy people donating bone marrow made up the donors. Sequences were obtained from PBMCs. The sequence derives from a woman aged 30 to 39 in good health and CMV-seronegative. This chain uses TRBV7-9 with TRBJ2-7, with 8 bases lining up with TRBD2. DNA of the CDR3: TGTGCCAGCAGCCCGCCCGGGGGGGGGCTGTCCTACGAGCAGTACTTC. Protein product: CASSPPGGGLSYEQYF.